Presented here are 14 T cell receptor beta chains from one specimen sequenced in a study of blood T cell repertoires in COVID-19. Clones were sequenced by immunoSEQ multiplex PCR, and TCRdb holds only the in-frame ones, with some missing. The profile shows tens of thousands of clones, 65% to 85% of them singletons. Material: PBMCs or T cells enriched from blood (not recorded which). All receptors come from a woman aged 60 to 75 who had been exposed to COVID-19.

This chain connects TRBV27 to TRBJ1-1; D might be TRBD1 (6 bases). Deletions cut 3 bases from V and 5 bases from J, with 10 bases between. This CDR3 comprises 13 residues. CDR1 and CDR2 from the germline V gene are MNHEY and SMNVEV (reference sequence). CDR3 DNA: TGTGCCAGCAGTTTTCAGGGACAAACTGAAGCTTTCTTT. It translates to CASSFQGQTEAFF.

The V gene is TRBV10-3, the J gene TRBJ1-2; 12 nucleotides match TRBD1. Germline trimming cut 8 bases from V and 7 bases from J; bases unmatched to any gene: 5. Germline V gene data show CDR1 as ENHRY and CDR2 as SYGVKD. The CDR3 length is 13 residues. The CDR3 DNA sequence: TGTGCCATCGGTCGGGACAGGGGGCTTGGCTACACCTTC. Protein sequence: CAIGRDRGLGYTF.

A single count supports this clone. This rearrangement joins TRBV28 to TRBJ2-1; D not resolved. CDR3 length equals 15 residues. Per germline, CDR1 MDHEN and CDR2 SYDVKM. Trimming shortened V by 3 bases and J by 6 bases, and 15 bases separated the two germline ends. The CDR3 nucleotides are TGTGCCAGCAGTTTTATGTCGCGGCGGTTCAATGAGCAGTTCTTC. Translation gives CASSFMSRRFNEQFF.

The chain is built from TRBV7-9 and TRBJ2-1, with 8 bases fitting TRBD2. CDR1 and CDR2 from the germline V gene are SEHNR and FQNEAQ (reference sequence). CDR3 length: 15 amino acids. After removal of 6 bases from V and 6 bases from J, the junction contained 10 bases not matched to a gene. CDR3 loop: CASRATTSGGNEQFF. CDR3 in DNA: TGTGCCAGCAGAGCTACCACTAGCGGTGGCAATGAGCAGTTCTTC. Looking up the rest from reference TRBV7-9 and TRBJ2-1 gives the full variable domain: DTGVSQNPRHKITKRGQNVTFRCDPISEHNRLYWYRQTLGQGPEFLTYFQNEAQLEKSRLLSDRFSAERPKGSFSTLEIQRTEQGDSAMYLCASRATTSGGNEQFFGPGTRLTVL.

The chain is built from TRBV4-3 and TRBJ2-2; TRBD2 aligns across 10 bases. Germline values: CDR1 LGHNA, CDR2 YSLEER. With V trimmed by 0 bases and J by 7 bases, 14 bases remained unmatched. This CDR3 spans 19 amino acids. The CDR3 is CASSQDRLAGAGTLGELFF. The CDR3, as DNA: TGCGCCAGCAGCCAAGATCGGCTAGCGGGGGCCGGAACGCTCGGGGAGCTGTTTTTT.

The CDR3 nucleotides are TGTGCCAGTACGGAGAGGGAGGAAGCTTTCTTT. Amino acids: CASTEREEAFF. J is TRBJ1-1 and V is TRBV19; D gene uncertain. The CDR3 extends over 11 amino acids. V lost 7 bases to trimming and J lost 8 bases, with 11 bases between them. In germline, CDR1 is LNHDA, CDR2 SQIVND (reference sequence).

This chain connects TRBV14 to TRBJ1-2; a weak D match, TRBD1 (5 bases). Looked up from germline, CDR1 is SGHDN and CDR2 is FVKESK. The CDR3 length is 15 residues. With 1 base removed from V and 2 bases from J, the gap between germline ends came to 11 bases. The CDR3 sequence is CASSQVRGKNYGYTF. The CDR3 DNA is TGTGCCAGCAGCCAAGTTAGGGGCAAGAACTATGGCTACACCTTC.

The chain combines TRBV29-1 with TRBJ2-2; D unresolved. This CDR3 region has 15 residues. V was trimmed by 4 bases and J by 2 bases, leaving 14 bases between them. Germline lookup yields CDR1 SQVTM and CDR2 ANQGSEA. The CDR3 spells CSVVGFGGNTGELFF. CDR3 bases: TGCAGCGTTGTCGGTTTTGGCGGAAACACCGGGGAGCTGTTTTTT.

This clone showed up many times. The rearrangement links TRBV3-1 (or the pseudogene TRBV3-2) to TRBJ2-4; D is undetermined. V shed 0 bases and J shed 3 bases, with 12 bases lying between them. Germline CDR1 reads LGHDT; CDR2 reads YNNKEL (reference sequence). The CDR3 is 16 residues long. CDR3 sequence (DNA): TGTGCCAGCAGCCAAGACGCACAGCTCAGCAAAAACATTCAGTACTTC. Encoded protein: CASSQDAQLSKNIQYF.

The CDR3 loop is CAWSVGGKGNQPQHF. CDR3 DNA sequence: TGTGCCTGGAGTGTTGGAGGAAAAGGCAATCAGCCCCAGCATTTT. V and J are TRBV30 and TRBJ1-5, with D unclear. The germline CDR1 and CDR2 sequences are GTSNPN and SVGIG (reference sequence). Trimming took off 0 bases at V and 2 bases at J, with 11 bases between the two ends. The CDR3 is 15 amino acids.

The CDR3: CASSFGFNEKLFF. CDR3 DNA: TGTGCCAGCAGCTTCGGGTTTAATGAAAAACTGTTTTTT. The chain recombines TRBV27 with TRBJ1-4; D is ambiguous. CDR1 and CDR2 from the germline V gene are MNHEY and SMNVEV (reference sequence). The CDR3 covers 13 residues. Between the trimmed V and J ends, which lost 6 bases and 4 bases, there was a span of 9 bases.

The V call is TRBV27, the J call TRBJ1-1, with D maybe TRBD1 (6 bases). V was cut by 5 bases and J by 1 base, with 17 bases left in between. Germline CDR1 and CDR2: MNHEY and SMNVEV (reference sequence). The CDR3 consists of 16 residues. The CDR3 is CASSPDHRVANTEAFF. CDR3 bases: TGTGCCAGCAGTCCCGACCACAGGGTGGCGAACACTGAAGCTTTCTTT.

The V call is TRBV19, the J call TRBJ2-1; maybe TRBD1 (7 bases). Trimming cost V 5 bases and J 3 bases, with 14 bases left between them. From germline, CDR1 is LNHDA and CDR2 SQIVND (reference sequence). The CDR3 spans 15 residues. CDR3 protein: CASSAQGGNYNEQFF. CDR3 nucleotide sequence: TGTGCCAGTAGTGCGCAGGGGGGCAACTACAATGAGCAGTTCTTC.

V is TRBV10-3 and J is TRBJ1-3, with D hard to call. The CDR3 is 15 amino acids. The V end lost 2 bases, the J end lost 0 bases, and 8 bases lay between the germline ends. Germline CDR1 is ENHRY and CDR2 is SYGVKD. CDR3: CAISETGSSGNTIYF. CDR3 bases: TGTGCCATCAGTGAGACTGGGAGCTCTGGAAACACCATATATTTT.